This T cell receptor (beta chain) was sequenced during a study of T cell repertoires in cytomegalovirus infection. Overall study: HLA-B-restricted CMV epitopes that are well studied were used alongside recently identified HLA-C-restricted ones.

A word on this clonotype: Antigen specificity is unknown.

Study-wide results and caveats: Summed frequency of shared TCR beta families picked out CMV carriers who also had the relevant HLA.

The CDR3 loop spans 17 amino acids. The germline V gene has CDR1 MNHEY and CDR2 SVGEGT. Trimming removed 6 bases at V and 0 bases at J, with 18 bases between. TCRdb re-called the reads through MiXCR, storing one row per CDR3 protein. Of fewer than 200,000 distinct CDR3 sequences listed, 20% to 25% were seen once; the top ten hold roughly 27%. The rearrangement joins TRBV6-2 or TRBV6-3 to TRBJ2-4; D may be TRBD1 or TRBD2 (5 bases each). The sequenced sample was CD8+ T cells from cultured PBMCs, obtained from culture after CMV antigen stimulation. The receptor was derived from a human donor in good health (CMV status not recorded). Some clones in this sample may be carry-over from other donors' samples. Here the CDR3 DNA reads TGTGCCAGCAGCCTGGATGGGACGGGAAAAGCCAAAAACATTCAGTACTTC. It specifies CASSLDGTGKAKNIQYF.